The source of this T cell receptor (beta chain) is a study of blood T cell repertoires in COVID-19. About the research overall: The study drew acute and convalescent COVID-19 samples from the United States, Italy and Spain.

Assay used: immunoSEQ multiplex PCR; TCRdb lists only in-frame clones, some missing. The data hold about 260,000 clones, with more than 75% observed a single time. This TCR derives from a woman in her forties who had recovered from COVID-19. The sequenced sample was peripheral blood.

The CDR3 is CASSFMTGGSHEQYF. In DNA, the CDR3 is TGTGCCAGCAGCTTCATGACAGGGGGTTCACACGAGCAGTACTTC. The chain recombines TRBV11-2 with TRBJ2-7; 9 nucleotides match TRBD1. The CDR3 runs to 15 residues. Looked up from germline, CDR1 is SGHAT and CDR2 is FQNNGV. V gave up 3 bases and J gave up 5 bases; unmatched junction bases: 8.